A single sample is the source of the 29 T cell receptor beta chains below, sequenced in a study of T cells in Graves' hyperthyroidism and ophthalmopathy. What was amplified from RNA transcripts were TCR beta CDR3 regions. The HTBI primer set served for first-round RT-PCR of the TCR CDR3. MiXCR was run by TCRdb on the multiplex PCR reads, yielding one entry per CDR3 protein. The sample consists of 550,000 to 650,000 distinct CDR3 sequences, 11% to 15% of them appearing once. Input material: blood. These receptor sequences come from a woman aged 25-40 years with Graves' hyperthyroidism that later progressed to Graves' ophthalmopathy.

A word on this clonotype: A read error may produce the germline difference seen at one junction end. V is TRBV27 and J is TRBJ2-2, with D perhaps TRBD2 (6 bases). The germline CDR1 and CDR2 sequences are MNHEY and SMNVEV (reference sequence). This CDR3 comprises 14 residues. The CDR3, as DNA: TGTGCCTGCAGACTAGTTGCCGCGGCCGGGGAGCTGTTTTTT. The encoded protein is CACRLVAAAGELFF.

This clonotype was recorded at least ten times. This chain connects TRBV20-1 to TRBJ2-3; 15 positions match TRBD2. With 6 bases clipped from V and 0 bases from J, the junction kept 13 bases outside the gene matches. The germline CDR1 and CDR2 sequences are DFQATT and SNEGSKA (reference sequence). This CDR3 is built from 19 residues. CDR3 in amino acids: CSAVLNSGLAGGSTDTQYF. CDR3 in DNA: TGCAGTGCCGTTCTCAATTCAGGACTAGCGGGAGGGAGCACAGATACGCAGTATTTT.

This chain links TRBV19 with TRBJ2-1, with TRBD2 identical over 7 bases. The V segment lost 7 bases and the J segment 5 bases; nucleotides outside the gene matches: 11. The CDR3 contains 15 residues. Germline V gene sequence: CDR1 LNHDA, CDR2 SQIVND (reference sequence). The CDR3 sequence: CASNPGGSFDNEQFF. The CDR3 coding sequence is TGTGCCAGTAATCCGGGCGGGAGCTTTGACAATGAGCAGTTCTTC. Variable domain in full (rest from reference TRBV19 and TRBJ2-1): DGGITQSPKYLFRKEGQNVTLSCEQNLNHDAMYWYRQDPGQGLRLIYYSQIVNDFQKGDIAEGYSVSREKKESFPLTVTSAQKNPTAFYLCASNPGGSFDNEQFFGPGTRLTVL.

This clonotype was seen at least ten times. The chain is built from TRBV28 and TRBJ1-2; no firm D call. This CDR3 spans 12 amino acids. CDR1 and CDR2 (germline): MDHEN, SYDVKM. The germline V and J ends were trimmed by 3 bases and 5 bases, with 7 bases remaining between them. CDR3: CASSLNGYGYTF. The CDR3, as DNA: TGTGCCAGCAGTTTGAATGGATATGGCTACACCTTC.

This clonotype came up many times. The rearrangement joins TRBV7-8 to TRBJ2-1; D is perhaps TRBD2 (6 bases). With 7 bases removed from V and 7 bases from J, the gap between germline ends came to 23 bases. The CDR3 is 16 amino acids. CDR1 and CDR2 from the germline V gene are SGHVS and FQNEAQ. CDR3 DNA sequence: TGTGCCAGCAACAAGATGCGGGACTCACGAGGGAATGAGCAGTTCTTC. Amino acid sequence: CASNKMRDSRGNEQFF.

For this clonotype: This may arise from a read error, as a much more abundant clone is one base away. This rearrangement joins TRBV3-1 to TRBJ1-5; D uncertain. This CDR3 is built from 13 residues. The V gene's germline CDR1 is LGHDT and CDR2 YNNKEL (reference sequence). The V end was cut by 0 bases, the J end by 9 bases, with 9 bases between. CDR3 DNA: TGTGCCAGCAGCCAAGACTCGGATCGGCCCCAGCATTTT. It is translated as CASSQDSDRPQHF.

Concerning this clonotype itself: A much larger clonotype is one base distant, so this may be a read error. The chain combines TRBV5-1 with TRBJ2-7; TRBD2 might be the D (6 bases). The V end lost 4 bases, the J end lost 1 base, and 21 bases lay between the germline ends. The CDR3 covers 17 residues. Germline V lookup: CDR1 SGHRS, CDR2 YFSETQ. In nucleotides, the CDR3 is TGCGCCAGCAGCCTCACCCCTTGGACAAGCGGGTCCTACGAGCAGTACTTC. It specifies CASSLTPWTSGSYEQYF.

This sequence joins TRBV30 and TRBJ2-1, with D hard to call. Germline V lookup: CDR1 GTSNPN, CDR2 SVGIG (reference sequence). V was trimmed by 2 bases and J by 6 bases, leaving 5 bases between them. The CDR3 is 11 residues long. As DNA, the CDR3 is TGTGCCTGGAGTATAGGCAATGAGCAGTTCTTC. The encoded protein is CAWSIGNEQFF.

This clonotype was seen repeatedly, ten times or more. The rearrangement joins TRBV30 to TRBJ1-6, with D possibly TRBD1 on 5 matching bases. V gave up 1 base and J gave up 9 bases, with 13 bases separating them. CDR3 size: 14 residues. Germline loops: CDR1 GTSNPN, CDR2 SVGIG (reference sequence). CDR3 sequence: CAWSEASGGSPLHF. For the CDR3, the DNA is TGTGCCTGGAGTGAGGCCTCCGGGGGTTCACCCCTCCACTTT.

The sample holds many counts of this clonotype. The chain employs TRBV5-1 and TRBJ2-5; D is tentatively TRBD1 or TRBD2 (5 bases each). The CDR3 covers 16 residues. Germline V lookup: CDR1 SGHRS, CDR2 YFSETQ. V lost 0 bases and J 0 bases, leaving 12 bases between the germline ends. Here the CDR3 reads CASSLALQGHQETQYF. CDR3 bases: TGCGCCAGCAGCTTGGCTTTGCAGGGACACCAAGAGACCCAGTACTTC.

The sample holds many counts of this clonotype. The chain uses TRBV14 and TRBJ2-1; D is perhaps TRBD1 (6 bases). Germline-derived CDR1 and CDR2 are SGHDN and FVKESK. The CDR3 covers 12 residues. V lost 8 bases, J lost 2 bases, and 7 bases lay in between. The DNA of the CDR3 is TGTGCCAGCCGGGACACCTACAATGAGCAGTTCTTC. Amino acids: CASRDTYNEQFF. Full variable domain (rest looked up from reference TRBV14 and TRBJ2-1): EAGVTQFPSHSVIEKGQTVTLRCDPISGHDNLYWYRRVMGKEIKFLLHFVKESKQDESGMPNNRFLAERTGGTYSTLKVQPAELEDSGVYFCASRDTYNEQFFGPGTRLTVL.

This rearrangement joins TRBV14 to TRBJ1-2; 10 bases agree with TRBD1. In germline, CDR1 is SGHDN, CDR2 FVKESK. V lost 1 base to trimming and J lost 3 bases; unmatched junction nucleotides: 2. The CDR3 has 15 residues. The chain's CDR3 is CASSQVGQGHYGYTF. The CDR3 DNA follows: TGTGCCAGCAGCCAAGTGGGACAGGGGCACTATGGCTACACCTTC.

This clonotype has just a few counts. The chain joins TRBV20-1 to TRBJ2-1; 12 bases align to TRBD2. The V segment lost 0 bases and the J segment 4 bases; nucleotides outside the gene matches: 4. CDR3 length: 16 residues. The germline V gene encodes CDR1 DFQATT and CDR2 SNEGSKA (reference sequence). CDR3 amino acids: CSARDLGTSGYNEQFF. The CDR3 nucleotides are TGCAGTGCTAGAGATCTAGGGACTAGCGGGTACAATGAGCAGTTCTTC.

The table lists this clonotype with a few counts. At one end the junction does not follow the germline gene, possibly because of a read error. The chain combines TRBV18 with TRBJ2-1; TRBD1 matches 9 bases. The CDR3 runs 16 residues. From germline, CDR1 is KGHSH and CDR2 LQKENI. CDR3 coding DNA: TGTGCCAGCTCCCCACAGGGGGCAGGTACCTACAATGAGCAGTTCTTC. Translated, it gives CASSPQGAGTYNEQFF.

The chain uses TRBV24-1 and TRBJ2-6; no definite D call. The CDR3 length is 12 residues. Trimming took 7 bases from V and 5 from J, leaving 5 bases between them. The germline V gene has CDR1 KGHDR and CDR2 SFDVKD. The CDR3, as DNA: TGTGCCACCAGGGGCTGGGCCAACGTCCTGACTTTC. Translating it yields CATRGWANVLTF.

This clonotype was seen a single time. The chain carries TRBV29-1 and TRBJ2-7; the match to TRBD2 covers 12 bases. Germline trimming cut 7 bases from V and 0 bases from J; bases unmatched to any gene: 4. The CDR3 length is 14 residues. Germline assignment: CDR1 SQVTM and CDR2 ANQGSEA. CDR3 loop: CSAATSGSSYEQYF. The CDR3 bases are TGCAGCGCCGCGACTAGCGGGAGCTCCTACGAGCAGTACTTC.

This clonotype was observed a handful of times. The rearrangement uses TRBV6-1 and TRBJ2-7; a weak D match, TRBD2 (5 bases). Germline CDR1 and CDR2: MNHNS and SASEGT. With 5 bases removed from V and 1 base from J, the gap between germline ends came to 12 bases. The CDR3 is made up of 14 amino acids. The CDR3 DNA reads TGTGCCAGCAGTATCGGCGGGTTATCCTACGAGCAGTACTTC. Its protein is CASSIGGLSYEQYF.

This clonotype showed up many times. The chain carries TRBV2 and TRBJ2-5, with D possibly TRBD1 on 6 matching bases. The germline CDR1 and CDR2 sequences are SNHLY and FYNNEI. The CDR3 length is 14 residues. V was cut by 3 bases and J by 4 bases, with 12 bases left in between. Here the CDR3 reads CASSEGANIETQYF. CDR3 nucleotides: TGTGCCAGCAGTGAGGGGGCAAATATAGAGACCCAGTACTTC.

This clonotype was recorded many times. V is TRBV28 and J is TRBJ2-7, with TRBD2 identical over 15 bases. The trim removed 2 bases at V and 5 bases at J, leaving 7 bases unmatched. CDR3 length equals 17 residues. In germline, CDR1 is MDHEN, CDR2 SYDVKM. CDR3 sequence reads: CASSLHWTSGRGHEQYF. The CDR3 DNA is TGTGCCAGCAGTTTACACTGGACTAGCGGGAGGGGCCACGAGCAGTACTTC.

This clonotype was found many times. This chain links TRBV7-2 with TRBJ2-7; 9 bases align to TRBD2. The CDR3 loop spans 15 amino acids. V lost 1 base to trimming and J lost 1 base; unmatched junction nucleotides: 2. CDR1 is SGHTA and CDR2 is FQGNSA in the germline V gene. CDR3 residues: CASSLGLAESYEQYF. CDR3 nucleotide sequence: TGTGCCAGCAGCTTAGGACTAGCGGAATCCTACGAGCAGTACTTC.

This clonotype showed up just a few times. V and J are TRBV20-1 and TRBJ1-2; no reliable D call. The CDR3 consists of 13 residues. With 6 bases removed from V and 8 bases from J, the gap between germline ends came to 19 bases. From germline, CDR1 is DFQATT and CDR2 SNEGSKA (reference sequence). The CDR3 coding sequence is TGCAGTGCGGGAGGCTCGCCCACCGGGGGCTACACCTTC. Translation: CSAGGSPTGGYTF.

This clonotype was counted only a few times. This chain connects TRBV5-6 to TRBJ2-7; perhaps D is TRBD1 or TRBD2 (6 bases each). There are 14 residues in the CDR3. The ends were cut back, 6 bases at V and 7 bases at J, with 20 bases in the middle. Germline loops: CDR1 SGHDT, CDR2 YYEEEE. CDR3: CASTLTWGAREQYF. CDR3 bases: TGTGCCAGCACCCTAACTTGGGGGGCGCGTGAGCAGTACTTC.

Note on this clonotype: A much larger clone is a single base away; this may be a read error. The rearrangement uses TRBV3-1 and TRBJ2-3, with TRBD2 matching 8 bases. J lost 3 bases, V lost 4 bases, and 15 bases had no gene match. The CDR3 is made up of 18 amino acids. Germline V gives CDR1 LGHDT, CDR2 YNNKEL (reference sequence). CDR3 bases: TGTGCCAGCAGCCCCTCGACTAGCGTGAGCCTGAAAACAGATACGCAGTATTTT. Amino acid sequence: CASSPSTSVSLKTDTQYF.

This clonotype was recorded many times. This sequence joins TRBV2 and TRBJ2-3; D remains unclear. The germline V gene encodes CDR1 SNHLY and CDR2 FYNNEI. CDR3 length: 16 residues. V lost 9 bases, J lost 4 bases, and 23 bases lay in between. The CDR3 DNA reads TGTGCCAGGGGCTCAGAGCGAGAGGAGCCCCCAGATACGCAGTATTTT. Translated: CARGSEREEPPDTQYF.

In this sample, this clonotype turned up many times. The chain combines TRBV3-1 with TRBJ1-1, with D possibly matching TRBD1 (5 bases). CDR3 length equals 14 residues. V was pared by 0 bases and J by 6 bases, with 11 bases between. Germline V gene data show CDR1 as LGHDT and CDR2 as YNNKEL (reference sequence). The CDR3, as DNA: TGTGCCAGCAGCCAAGATGGGGGGGAGGCTGAAGCTTTCTTT. Translation gives CASSQDGGEAEAFF.

The sample holds many counts of this clonotype. The genes are TRBV6-1 and TRBJ2-2; TRBD1 or TRBD2 may be the D gene (5 bases each). Germline V gene data show CDR1 as MNHNS and CDR2 as SASEGT. Deletions cut 7 bases from V and 4 bases from J, with 16 bases between. The CDR3 is made up of 15 amino acids. The CDR3 bases are TGTGCCAGCATTGAGGGGCCCGCGTCCACCGGGGAGCTGTTTTTT. Protein: CASIEGPASTGELFF.

In this sample, this clonotype turned up many times. The chain carries TRBV20-1 and TRBJ1-2, with D maybe TRBD1 (6 bases). The germline V gene has CDR1 DFQATT and CDR2 SNEGSKA (reference sequence). V was shortened by 3 bases and J by 8 bases, with 13 bases between the two germline ends. The CDR3 contains 12 residues. This CDR3 reads CSARGGGRGYTF. CDR3 DNA: TGCAGTGCTAGGGGCGGGGGGCGAGGCTACACCTTC.

This clonotype was counted only a few times. This sequence joins TRBV20-1 and TRBJ2-7, with TRBD2 matching over 8 bases. Germline V lookup: CDR1 DFQATT, CDR2 SNEGSKA (reference sequence). V lost 6 bases, J lost 3 bases, and 7 bases stayed unmatched. This CDR3 region has 13 residues. CDR3 in DNA: TGCAGTGCGGGGACTAGTAAAAGCTACGAGCAGTACTTC. The encoded protein is CSAGTSKSYEQYF.

This clonotype appeared a few times. The rearrangement joins TRBV7-2 to TRBJ1-1; 12 bases align to TRBD1. V was pared by 4 bases and J by 6 bases, with 12 bases of the junction left unmatched. The germline CDR1 and CDR2 sequences are SGHTA and FQGNSA. CDR3 size: 17 residues. The CDR3 DNA reads TGTGCCAGCAGCTGGTCCGGGACAGGGGGCCCTAAGGCTGAAGCTTTCTTT. It specifies CASSWSGTGGPKAEAFF. Based on the CDR3 plus reference TRBV7-2 and TRBJ1-1, the full variable domain is GAGVSQSPSNKVTEKGKDVELRCDPISGHTALYWYRQSLGQGLEFLIYFQGNSAPDKSGLPSDRFSAERTGGSVSTLTIQRTQQEDSAVYLCASSWSGTGGPKAEAFFGQGTRLTVV.